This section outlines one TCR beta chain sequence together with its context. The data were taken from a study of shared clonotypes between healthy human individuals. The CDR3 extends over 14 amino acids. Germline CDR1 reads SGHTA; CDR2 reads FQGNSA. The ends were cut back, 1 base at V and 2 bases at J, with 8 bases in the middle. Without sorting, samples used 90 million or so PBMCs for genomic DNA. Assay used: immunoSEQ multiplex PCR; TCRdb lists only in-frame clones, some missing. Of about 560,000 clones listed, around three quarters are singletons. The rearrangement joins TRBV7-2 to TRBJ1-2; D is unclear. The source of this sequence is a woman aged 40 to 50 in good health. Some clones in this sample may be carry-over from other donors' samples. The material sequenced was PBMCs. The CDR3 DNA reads TGTGCCAGCAGCTTAGAGGCAGTAAACTATGGCTACACCTTC. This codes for CASSLEAVNYGYTF.